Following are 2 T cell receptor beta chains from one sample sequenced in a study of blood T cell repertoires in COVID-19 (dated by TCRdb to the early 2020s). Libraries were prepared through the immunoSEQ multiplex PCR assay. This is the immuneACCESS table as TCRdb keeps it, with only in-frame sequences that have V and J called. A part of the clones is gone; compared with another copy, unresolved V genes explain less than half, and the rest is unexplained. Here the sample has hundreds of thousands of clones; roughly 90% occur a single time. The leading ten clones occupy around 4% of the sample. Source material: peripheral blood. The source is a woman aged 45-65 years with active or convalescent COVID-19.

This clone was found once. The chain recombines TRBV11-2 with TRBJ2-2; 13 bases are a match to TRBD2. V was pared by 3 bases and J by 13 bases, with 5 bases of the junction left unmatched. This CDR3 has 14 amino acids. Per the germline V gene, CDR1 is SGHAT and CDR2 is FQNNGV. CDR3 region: CASSLGLAGNRLFF. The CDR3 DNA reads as TGTGCCAGCAGCTTGGGACTAGCGGGGAATAGGCTGTTTTTT.

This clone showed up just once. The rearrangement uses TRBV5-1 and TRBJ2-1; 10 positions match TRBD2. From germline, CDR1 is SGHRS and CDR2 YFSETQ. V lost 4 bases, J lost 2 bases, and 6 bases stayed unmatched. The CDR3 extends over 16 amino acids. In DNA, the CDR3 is TGCGCCAGCAGCCTTCGGGGGACTAGCGCCTACAATGAGCAGTTCTTC. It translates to CASSLRGTSAYNEQFF.